This T cell receptor beta chain was found in a study of shared clonotypes between healthy human individuals. Study-level points and caveats: A few donors held 4.5% to 5% of naive CD4 clonotypes in common. Compared with clonotypes that all four donors shared, non-shared clonotypes had lower generation probabilities.

Caucasian adults residing in Nashville, Tennessee made up all the donors. J lost 6 bases, V lost 3 bases, and 15 bases had no gene match. CDR1 is KGHSH and CDR2 is LQKENI in the germline V gene. This CDR3 is 17 amino acids long. Data came from immunoSEQ multiplex PCR; TCRdb stores just in-frame clones and leaves some out. The top ten hold around 0.13% of the sample, which has under 2,500,000 clones, nearly 97% seen once. Note on this clone: Its antigen is undetermined.

The sample taken for sequencing was naive CD4+ T cells sorted from blood. Subset given: CD45RA+ positively selected. The V gene is TRBV18, the J gene TRBJ1-1; 8 bases line up with TRBD1. The receptor comes from a man between 18 and 35 years old in good health. CDR3 DNA sequence: TGTGCCAGCTCACCCGGGACAGGATTTAAATACGGCGCTGAAGCTTTCTTT. This encodes CASSPGTGFKYGAEAFF.